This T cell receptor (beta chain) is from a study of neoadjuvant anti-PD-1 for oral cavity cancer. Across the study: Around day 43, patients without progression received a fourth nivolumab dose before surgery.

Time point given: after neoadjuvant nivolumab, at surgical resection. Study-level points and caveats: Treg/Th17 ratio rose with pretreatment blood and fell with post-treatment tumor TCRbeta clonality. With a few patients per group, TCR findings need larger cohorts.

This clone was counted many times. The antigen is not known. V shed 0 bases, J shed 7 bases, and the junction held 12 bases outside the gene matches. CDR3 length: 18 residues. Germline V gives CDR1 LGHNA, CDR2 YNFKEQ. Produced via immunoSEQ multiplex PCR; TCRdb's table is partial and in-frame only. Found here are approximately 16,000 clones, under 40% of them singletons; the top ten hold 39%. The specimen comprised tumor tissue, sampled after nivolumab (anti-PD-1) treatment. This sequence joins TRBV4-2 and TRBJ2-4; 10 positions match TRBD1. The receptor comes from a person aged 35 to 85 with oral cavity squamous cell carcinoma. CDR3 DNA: TGTGCCAGCAGCCAAGATTCTGGGGGACAGGGGTTTTTCAACATTCAGTACTTC. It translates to CASSQDSGGQGFFNIQYF.